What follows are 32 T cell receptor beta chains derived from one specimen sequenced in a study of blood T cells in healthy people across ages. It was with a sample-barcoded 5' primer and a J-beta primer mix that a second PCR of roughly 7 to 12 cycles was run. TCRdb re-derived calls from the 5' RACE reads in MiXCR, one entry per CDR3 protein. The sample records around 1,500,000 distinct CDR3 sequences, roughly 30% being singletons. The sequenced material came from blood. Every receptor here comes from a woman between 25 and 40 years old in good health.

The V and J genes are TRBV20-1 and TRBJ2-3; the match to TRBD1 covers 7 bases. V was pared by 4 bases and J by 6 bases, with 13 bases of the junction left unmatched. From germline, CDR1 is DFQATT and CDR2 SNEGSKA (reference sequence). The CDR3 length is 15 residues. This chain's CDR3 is CSANESTGTGDTQYF. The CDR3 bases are TGCAGTGCTAACGAATCGACAGGGACCGGGGATACGCAGTATTTT.

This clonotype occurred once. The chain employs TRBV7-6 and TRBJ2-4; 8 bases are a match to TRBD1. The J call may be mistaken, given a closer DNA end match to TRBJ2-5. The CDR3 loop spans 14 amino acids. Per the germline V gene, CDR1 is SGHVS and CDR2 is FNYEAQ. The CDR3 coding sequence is TGTGCCAGCAGCTCGGACAGGGATAAAGAGACCCAGTACTTC. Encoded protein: CASSSDRDKETQYF.

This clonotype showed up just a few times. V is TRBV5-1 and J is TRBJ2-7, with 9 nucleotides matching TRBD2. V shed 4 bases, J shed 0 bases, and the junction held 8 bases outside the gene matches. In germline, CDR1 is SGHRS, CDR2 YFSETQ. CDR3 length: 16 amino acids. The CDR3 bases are TGCGCCAGCAGCCTGACTACTAGCGGGTGCTCCTACGAGCAGTACTTC. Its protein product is CASSLTTSGCSYEQYF.

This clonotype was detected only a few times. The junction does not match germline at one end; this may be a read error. CDR3 sequence: CASSLVAWEEAFF. In DNA form, the CDR3 reads TGTGCCAGCAGTTTGGTGGCGTGGGAAGAAGCTTTCTTT. V and J are TRBV5-6 and TRBJ1-1; D is uncertain. This CDR3 region has 13 residues. The germline CDR1 and CDR2 sequences are SGHDT and YYEEEE.

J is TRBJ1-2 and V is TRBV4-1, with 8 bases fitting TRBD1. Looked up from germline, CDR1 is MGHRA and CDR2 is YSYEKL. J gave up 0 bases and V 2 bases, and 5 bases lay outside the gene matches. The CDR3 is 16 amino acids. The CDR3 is CASSQWDRRTNYGYTF. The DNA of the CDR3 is TGCGCCAGCAGCCAATGGGACAGGAGAACTAACTATGGCTACACCTTC.

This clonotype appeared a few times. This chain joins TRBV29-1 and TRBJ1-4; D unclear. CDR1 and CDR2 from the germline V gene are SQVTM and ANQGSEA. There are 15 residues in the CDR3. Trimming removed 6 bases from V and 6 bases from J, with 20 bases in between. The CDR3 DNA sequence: TGCAGCGTCCCTCGTGGCAGGACCTTTTATGAAAAACTGTTTTTT. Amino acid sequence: CSVPRGRTFYEKLFF.

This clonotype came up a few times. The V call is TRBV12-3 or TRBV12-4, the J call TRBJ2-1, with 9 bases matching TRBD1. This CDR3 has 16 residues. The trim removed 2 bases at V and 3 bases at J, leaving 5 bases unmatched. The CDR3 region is CASSLIGTGNYNEQFF. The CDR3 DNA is TGTGCCAGCAGTTTAATCGGGACAGGGAACTACAATGAGCAGTTCTTC.

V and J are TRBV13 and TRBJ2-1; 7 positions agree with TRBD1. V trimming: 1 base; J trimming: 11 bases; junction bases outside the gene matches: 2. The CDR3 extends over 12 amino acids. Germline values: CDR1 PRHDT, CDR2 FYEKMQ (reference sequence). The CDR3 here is CASSLEGAKQFF. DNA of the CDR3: TGTGCCAGCAGCTTAGAGGGGGCCAAGCAGTTCTTC.

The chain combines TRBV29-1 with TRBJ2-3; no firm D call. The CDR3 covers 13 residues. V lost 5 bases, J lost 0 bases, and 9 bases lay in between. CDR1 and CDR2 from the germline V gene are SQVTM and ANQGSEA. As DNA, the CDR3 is TGCAGCGTTTCACTTCAGAGCACAGATACGCAGTATTTT. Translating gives CSVSLQSTDTQYF.

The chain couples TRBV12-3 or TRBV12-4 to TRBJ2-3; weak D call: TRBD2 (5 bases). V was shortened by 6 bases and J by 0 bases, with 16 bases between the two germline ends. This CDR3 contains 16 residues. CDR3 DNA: TGTGCCAGCAGCACCCGGGGTACCACTAGCACAGATACGCAGTATTTT. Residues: CASSTRGTTSTDTQYF.

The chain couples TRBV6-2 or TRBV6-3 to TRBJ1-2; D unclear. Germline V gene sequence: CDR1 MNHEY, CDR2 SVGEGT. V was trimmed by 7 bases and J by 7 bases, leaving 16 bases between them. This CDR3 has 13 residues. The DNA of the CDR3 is TGTGCCAGCACCCACAAGGTAATGAGTGGCTACACCTTC. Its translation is CASTHKVMSGYTF.

The CDR3 DNA sequence: TGTGCCAGCAGCATGTGGACAGGGGATGAGCAGTTCTTC. Protein sequence: CASSMWTGDEQFF. The chain combines TRBV9 with TRBJ2-1, with 9 bases aligning to TRBD1. The CDR3 extends over 13 amino acids. Trimming took 4 bases from V and 8 from J; bases not matched to a gene: 4. Germline-derived CDR1 and CDR2 are SGDLS and YYNGEE.

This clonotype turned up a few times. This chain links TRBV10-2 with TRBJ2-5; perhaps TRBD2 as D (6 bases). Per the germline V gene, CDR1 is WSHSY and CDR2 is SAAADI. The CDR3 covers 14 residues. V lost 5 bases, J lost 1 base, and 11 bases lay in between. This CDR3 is CASSSASAQETQYF. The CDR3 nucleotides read TGCGCCAGCAGTTCTGCTAGCGCCCAAGAGACCCAGTACTTC.

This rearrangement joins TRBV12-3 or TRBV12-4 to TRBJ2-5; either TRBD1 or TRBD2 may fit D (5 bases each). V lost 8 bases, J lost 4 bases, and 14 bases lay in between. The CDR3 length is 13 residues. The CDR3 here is CASFPGRGETQYF. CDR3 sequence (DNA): TGTGCCAGCTTCCCAGGGAGAGGAGAGACCCAGTACTTC.

The CDR3 nucleotides read TGTGCCAGCAGCTTGCGCGGGTTGTCCACGTACAATGAGCAGTTCTTC. It codes for CASSLRGLSTYNEQFF. The rearrangement links TRBV7-2 to TRBJ2-1; D possibly corresponds to TRBD2 (5 bases). The CDR3 runs to 16 residues. In germline, CDR1 is SGHTA, CDR2 FQGNSA. V dropped 3 bases and J dropped 4 bases, with 16 bases sitting between them.

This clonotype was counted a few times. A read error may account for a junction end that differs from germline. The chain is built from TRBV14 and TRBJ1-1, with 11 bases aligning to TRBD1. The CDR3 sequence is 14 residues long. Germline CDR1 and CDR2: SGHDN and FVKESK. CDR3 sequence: CASSQGRTGGEAFF. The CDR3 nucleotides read TGTGCCAGCAGTCAAGGACGGACAGGGGGCGAAGCTTTCTTT.

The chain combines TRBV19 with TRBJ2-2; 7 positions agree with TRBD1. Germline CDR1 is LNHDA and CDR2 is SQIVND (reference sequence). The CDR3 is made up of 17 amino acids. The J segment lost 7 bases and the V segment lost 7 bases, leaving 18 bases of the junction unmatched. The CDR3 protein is CASTPTGTGARGGELFF. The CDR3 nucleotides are TGTGCCAGTACCCCAACGGGAACAGGGGCACGTGGCGGGGAGCTGTTTTTT.

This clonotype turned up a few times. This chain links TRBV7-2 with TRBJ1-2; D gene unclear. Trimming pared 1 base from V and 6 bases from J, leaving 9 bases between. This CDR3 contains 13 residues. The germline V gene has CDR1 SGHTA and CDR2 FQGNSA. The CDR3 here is CASSLGGKDGYTF. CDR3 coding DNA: TGTGCCAGCAGCTTAGGAGGGAAGGATGGCTACACCTTC.

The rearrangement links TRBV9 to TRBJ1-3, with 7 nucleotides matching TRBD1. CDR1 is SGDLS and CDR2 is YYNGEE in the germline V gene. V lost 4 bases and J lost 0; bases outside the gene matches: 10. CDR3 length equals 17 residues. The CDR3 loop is CASSSTSGTVSGNTIYF. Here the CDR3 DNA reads TGTGCCAGCAGCTCTACGTCAGGGACAGTCTCTGGAAACACCATATATTTT.

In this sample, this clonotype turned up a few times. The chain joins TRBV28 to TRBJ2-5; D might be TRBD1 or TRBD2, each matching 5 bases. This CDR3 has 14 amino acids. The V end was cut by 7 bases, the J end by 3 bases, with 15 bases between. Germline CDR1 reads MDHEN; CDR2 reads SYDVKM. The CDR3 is CASTSSGTKETQYF. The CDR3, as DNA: TGTGCCAGCACTTCTTCCGGGACGAAAGAGACCCAGTACTTC.

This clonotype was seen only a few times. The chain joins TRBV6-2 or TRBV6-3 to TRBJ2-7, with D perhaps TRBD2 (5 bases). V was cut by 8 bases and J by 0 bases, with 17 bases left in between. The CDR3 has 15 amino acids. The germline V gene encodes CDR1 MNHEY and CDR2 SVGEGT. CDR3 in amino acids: CASGRIGESSYEQYF. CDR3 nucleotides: TGTGCCAGCGGACGGATCGGGGAAAGCTCCTACGAGCAGTACTTC.

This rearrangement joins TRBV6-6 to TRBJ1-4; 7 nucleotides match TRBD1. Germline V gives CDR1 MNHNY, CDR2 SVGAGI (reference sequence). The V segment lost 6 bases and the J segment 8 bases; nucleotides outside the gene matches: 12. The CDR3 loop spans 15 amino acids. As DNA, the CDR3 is TGTGCCAGCAGGACCCGGACAGGCGTTCGCGAAAAACTGTTTTTT. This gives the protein CASRTRTGVREKLFF.

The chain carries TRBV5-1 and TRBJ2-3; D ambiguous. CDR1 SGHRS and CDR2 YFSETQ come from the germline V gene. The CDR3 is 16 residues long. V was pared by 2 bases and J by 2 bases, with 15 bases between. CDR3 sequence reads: CASSLNSQPTTDTQYF. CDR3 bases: TGCGCCAGCAGCTTAAACAGCCAGCCCACCACAGATACGCAGTATTTT. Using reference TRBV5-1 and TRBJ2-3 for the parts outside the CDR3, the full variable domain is KAGVTQTPRYLIKTRGQQVTLSCSPISGHRSVSWYQQTPGQGLQFLFEYFSETQRNKGNFPGRFSGRQFSNSRSEMNVSTLELGDSALYLCASSLNSQPTTDTQYFGPGTRLTVL.

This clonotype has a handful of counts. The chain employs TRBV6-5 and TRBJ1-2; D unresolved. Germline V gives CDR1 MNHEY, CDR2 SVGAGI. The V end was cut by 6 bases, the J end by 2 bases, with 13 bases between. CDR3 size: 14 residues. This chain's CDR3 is CASRITRANYGYTF. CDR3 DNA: TGTGCCAGCAGAATCACAAGGGCGAACTATGGCTACACCTTC.

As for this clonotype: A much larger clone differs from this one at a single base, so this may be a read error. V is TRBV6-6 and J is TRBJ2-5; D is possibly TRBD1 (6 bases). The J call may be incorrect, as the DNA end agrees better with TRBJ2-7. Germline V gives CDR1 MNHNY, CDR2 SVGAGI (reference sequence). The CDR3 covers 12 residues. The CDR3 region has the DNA TGTGTCAGCAGTGGGGACACCTCCGAGCAGTACTTC. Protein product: CVSSGDTSEQYF.

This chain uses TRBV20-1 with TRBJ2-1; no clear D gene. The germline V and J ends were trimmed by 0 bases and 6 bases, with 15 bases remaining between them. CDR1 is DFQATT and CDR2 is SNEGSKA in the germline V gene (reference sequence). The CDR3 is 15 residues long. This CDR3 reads CSARDTLVLSNEQFF. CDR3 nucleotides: TGCAGTGCTAGAGACACTCTCGTTTTGAGCAATGAGCAGTTCTTC.

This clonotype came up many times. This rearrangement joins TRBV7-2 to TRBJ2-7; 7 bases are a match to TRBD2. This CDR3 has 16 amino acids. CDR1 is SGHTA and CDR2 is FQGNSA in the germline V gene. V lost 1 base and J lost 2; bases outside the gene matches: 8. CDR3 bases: TGTGCCAGCAGCTTAGGTGGCGGGAGCCGGACCTACGAGCAGTACTTC. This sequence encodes CASSLGGGSRTYEQYF.

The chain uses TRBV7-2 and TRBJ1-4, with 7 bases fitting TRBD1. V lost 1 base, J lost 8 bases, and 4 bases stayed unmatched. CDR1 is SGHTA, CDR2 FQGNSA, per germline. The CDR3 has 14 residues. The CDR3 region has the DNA TGTGCCAGCAGCTTAGAGGGGGCTTGGGAAAAACTGTTTTTT. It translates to CASSLEGAWEKLFF.

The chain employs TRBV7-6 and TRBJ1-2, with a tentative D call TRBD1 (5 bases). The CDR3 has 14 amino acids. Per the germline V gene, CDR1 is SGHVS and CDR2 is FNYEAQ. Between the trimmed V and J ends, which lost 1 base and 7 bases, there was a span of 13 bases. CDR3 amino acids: CASSLGTLQGGYTF. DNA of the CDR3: TGTGCCAGCAGCTTAGGGACCTTGCAGGGTGGCTACACCTTC.

The CDR3 loop is CASSYPGTSEKLFF. CDR3 DNA sequence: TGTGCCAGCAGCTACCCTGGGACTTCTGAAAAACTGTTTTTT. The genes are TRBV7-9 and TRBJ1-4; tentative D call: TRBD1 (5 bases). The germline V gene has CDR1 SEHNR and CDR2 FQNEAQ (reference sequence). The CDR3 contains 14 residues. Trimming cost V 4 bases and J 7 bases, with 13 bases left between them.

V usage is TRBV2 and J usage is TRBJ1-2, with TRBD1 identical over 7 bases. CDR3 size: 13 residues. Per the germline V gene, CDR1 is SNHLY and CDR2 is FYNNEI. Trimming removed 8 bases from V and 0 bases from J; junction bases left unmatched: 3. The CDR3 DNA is TGTGCCAGCCAGGGACAGACTAACTATGGCTACACCTTC. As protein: CASQGQTNYGYTF.

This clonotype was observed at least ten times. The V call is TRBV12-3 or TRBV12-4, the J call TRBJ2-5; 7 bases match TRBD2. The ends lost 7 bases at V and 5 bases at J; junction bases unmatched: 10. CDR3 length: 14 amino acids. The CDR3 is CASTQRGRMETQYF. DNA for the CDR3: TGTGCCAGCACCCAGCGGGGAAGAATGGAGACCCAGTACTTC.